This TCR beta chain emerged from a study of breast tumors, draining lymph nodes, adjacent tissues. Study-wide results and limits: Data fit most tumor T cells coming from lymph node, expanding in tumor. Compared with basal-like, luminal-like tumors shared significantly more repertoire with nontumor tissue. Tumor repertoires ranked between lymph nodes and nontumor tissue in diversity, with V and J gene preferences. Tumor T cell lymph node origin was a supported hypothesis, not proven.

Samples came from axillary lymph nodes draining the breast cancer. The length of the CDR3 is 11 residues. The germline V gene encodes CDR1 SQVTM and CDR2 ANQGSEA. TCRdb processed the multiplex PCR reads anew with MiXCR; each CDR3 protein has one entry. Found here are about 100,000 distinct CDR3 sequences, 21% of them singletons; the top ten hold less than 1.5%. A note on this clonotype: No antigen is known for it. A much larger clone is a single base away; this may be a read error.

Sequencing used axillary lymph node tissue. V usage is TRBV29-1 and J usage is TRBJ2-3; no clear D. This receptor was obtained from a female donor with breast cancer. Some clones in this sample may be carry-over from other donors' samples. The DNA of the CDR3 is TGCAGCATTGAAAGTACAGATACGCAGTATTTT. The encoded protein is CSIESTDTQYF.